This T cell receptor (beta chain) was recovered during a study of beta chain features in type 1 diabetes. Overall study results and limits: Among all four CD4+ subsets, Type 1 diabetes patients had TCRB CDR3s that were moderately but significantly shorter. An over-representation of cells with high TCR expression could result from cDNA sequencing.

Germline V gene lookup returns CDR1 SEHNR and CDR2 FQNEAQ (reference sequence). V shed 6 bases and J 3 bases; nucleotides not matched to a gene: 6. The CDR3 spans 15 residues. TCRB transcripts that were expressed got sequenced, as all of the isolated RNA had been reverse transcribed. The protocol was immunoSEQ multiplex PCR, while the TCRdb copy is restricted to in-frame clones and leaves out a portion. The sample yields some 160,000 clones, roughly 9% seen once. Points on this clone: Its matching antigen is unknown.

This chain joins TRBV7-9 and TRBJ2-1; 9 bases are shared with TRBD1. The clonotype comes from a woman aged 25 to 45 with type 1 diabetes. What was sequenced was central memory CD4+ T cells from blood. DNA for the CDR3: TGTGCCAGCAGTCAGGACAGGGGATTCTACAATGAGCAGTTCTTC. Protein: CASSQDRGFYNEQFF.